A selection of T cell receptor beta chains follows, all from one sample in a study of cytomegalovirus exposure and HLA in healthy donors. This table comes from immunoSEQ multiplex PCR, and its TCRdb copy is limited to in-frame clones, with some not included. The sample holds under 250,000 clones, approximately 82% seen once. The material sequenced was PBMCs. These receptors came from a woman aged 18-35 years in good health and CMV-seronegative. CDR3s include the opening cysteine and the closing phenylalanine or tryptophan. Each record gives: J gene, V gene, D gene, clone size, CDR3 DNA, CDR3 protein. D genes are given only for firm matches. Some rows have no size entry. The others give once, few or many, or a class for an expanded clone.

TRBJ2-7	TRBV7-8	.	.	TGTGCCAGCAGCTTAGCGGCAGGCGATGCCTACGAGCAGTACTTC	CASSLAAGDAYEQYF
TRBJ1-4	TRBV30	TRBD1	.	TGTGCCCTCGGACAGGGCCTCGGAGGACTGTTTTTT	CALGQGLGGLFF
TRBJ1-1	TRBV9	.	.	TGTGCCAGCAGCGTAGGAGGGGAGACTGAAGCTTTCTTT	CASSVGGETEAFF
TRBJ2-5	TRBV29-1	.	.	TGCAGCGTCGGGACGCGAGAGACCCAGTACTTC	CSVGTRETQYF
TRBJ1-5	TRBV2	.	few	TGTGCCAGCAGGGGGGACGGATTAAGCAATCAGCCCCAGCATTTT	CASRGDGLSNQPQHF
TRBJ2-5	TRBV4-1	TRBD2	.	TGCGCCAGCAGCTGGGGACTAGAGAGAGAGACCCAGTACTTC	CASSWGLERETQYF
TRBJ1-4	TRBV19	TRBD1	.	TGTGCCAACCAGAACAGGGGAAGGTCTGAAAAACTGTTTTTT	CANQNRGRSEKLFF
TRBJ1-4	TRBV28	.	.	TGTGCCAGCAGCCCGTCTCTTGAAAAACTGTTTTTT	CASSPSLEKLFF
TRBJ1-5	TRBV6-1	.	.	TGTGCCAGCACCGGTGGACATTCGAGCAATCAGCCCCAGCATTTT	CASTGGHSSNQPQHF
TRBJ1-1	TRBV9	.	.	TGTGCCAGCAGCGAGGGTTTGGGGACTGAAGCTTTCTTT	CASSEGLGTEAFF
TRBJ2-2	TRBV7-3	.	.	TGTGCCAGCAGCCAAGACCCGAGGGGGGCGGTGAACACCGGGGAGCTGTTTTTT	CASSQDPRGAVNTGELFF
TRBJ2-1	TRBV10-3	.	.	TGTGCCATCAGGGCCTCCTTGAACAATGAGCAGTTCTTC	CAIRASLNNEQFF
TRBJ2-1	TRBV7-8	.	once	TGTGCCAGCAGTTTAGCGTACAATGAGCAGTTCTTC	CASSLAYNEQFF
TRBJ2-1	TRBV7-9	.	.	TGTGCCAGCAGCTTAGAACTAGCCTACAATGAGCAGTTCTTC	CASSLELAYNEQFF
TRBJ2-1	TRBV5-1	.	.	TGCGCCAGCAGCTGGGGACGGGCGAGCTACAATGAGCAGTTCTTC	CASSWGRASYNEQFF